Listed below are T cell receptor beta chains from one sample, sequenced in a study of shared clonotypes between healthy human individuals. Clones were sequenced by immunoSEQ multiplex PCR, and TCRdb holds only the in-frame ones, with some missing. The sample holds over a million clones, around 78% seen once. Sequencing was performed on memory CD4+ T cells from PBMCs. The source of these receptors is a man aged 18 to 29 in good health. Some clones in this sample may be carry-over from other donors' samples. Each CDR3 is given with its conserved first and last residue. The order of the fields is CDR3 DNA, CDR3 protein, D gene, J gene, clone size, V gene. The D gene is left open where the match is weak. For some rows the clone size is stated as once, few or many, or as a class when expanded; others skip it.

CDR3nt: TGTGCTAGTGGTATCTGGGGGAGGGCCTACGAGCAGTACTTC
CDR3aa: CASGIWGRAYEQYF
d_gene: TRBD2
j_gene: TRBJ2-7
abundance: -
v_gene: TRBV12-5

CDR3nt: TGTGCCAGCAGTTTCGGGAGCGGGAGAGGCACAGATACGCAGTATTTT
CDR3aa: CASSFGSGRGTDTQYF
d_gene: TRBD2
j_gene: TRBJ2-3
abundance: -
v_gene: TRBV28

CDR3nt: TGTGCCAGCAGCCCGGGTTCTAGCGGATACACCGGGGAGCTGTTTTTT
CDR3aa: CASSPGSSGYTGELFF
d_gene: TRBD2
j_gene: TRBJ2-2
abundance: -
v_gene: TRBV5-4

CDR3nt: TGTGCCAGCAGCTTGGAAGGTTTGGGCTACACCTTC
CDR3aa: CASSLEGLGYTF
d_gene: -
j_gene: TRBJ1-2
abundance: -
v_gene: TRBV5-8

CDR3nt: TGTGCCACCAGCAGAGTAGCGGGAGGGTACAATGAGCAGTTCTTC
CDR3aa: CATSRVAGGYNEQFF
d_gene: TRBD2
j_gene: TRBJ2-1
abundance: -
v_gene: TRBV15

CDR3nt: TGTGCCAGCTCACCCCCAGGGGGATTGAGCACAGATACGCAGTATTTT
CDR3aa: CASSPPGGLSTDTQYF
d_gene: TRBD1
j_gene: TRBJ2-3
abundance: -
v_gene: TRBV18

CDR3nt: TGTGCCTGGACAGGGAACAACTATGGCTACACCTTC
CDR3aa: CAWTGNNYGYTF
d_gene: -
j_gene: TRBJ1-2
abundance: few
v_gene: TRBV30

CDR3nt: TGTGCCAGCAGCCCCCAAAGGACAGATACGCAGTATTTT
CDR3aa: CASSPQRTDTQYF
d_gene: -
j_gene: TRBJ2-3
abundance: -
v_gene: TRBV7-2

CDR3nt: TGTGCCAGCAGCCTCGGGGGCTCGCTAGCAGGTGAGCAGTTCTTC
CDR3aa: CASSLGGSLAGEQFF
d_gene: -
j_gene: TRBJ2-1
abundance: -
v_gene: TRBV9

CDR3nt: TGTGCCAGCAGCAAAGCTGGGAAAGTGTCCTACGAGCAGTACTTC
CDR3aa: CASSKAGKVSYEQYF
d_gene: -
j_gene: TRBJ2-7
abundance: once
v_gene: TRBV21-1

CDR3nt: TGTGCCAGCTCACCACGCTCTGGTCGGGGAGAGACCCAGTACTTC
CDR3aa: CASSPRSGRGETQYF
d_gene: -
j_gene: TRBJ2-5
abundance: -
v_gene: TRBV18

CDR3nt: TGTGCCAGCAGTTTCCGGACTAGCGGGAGAACAGGCACCGGGGAGCTGTTTTTT
CDR3aa: CASSFRTSGRTGTGELFF
d_gene: TRBD2
j_gene: TRBJ2-2
abundance: -
v_gene: TRBV27

CDR3nt: TGCGCCAGCAGCCCGCAAGTCCAGGGCTCTGGAAACACCATATATTTT
CDR3aa: CASSPQVQGSGNTIYF
d_gene: -
j_gene: TRBJ1-3
abundance: -
v_gene: TRBV5-1

CDR3nt: TGTGCCAGCAGCTTAGGTGCAGCCTACAGGAATGAGCAGTTCTTC
CDR3aa: CASSLGAAYRNEQFF
d_gene: -
j_gene: TRBJ2-1
abundance: -
v_gene: TRBV11-3

CDR3nt: TGTGCCAGCAGCCCGCCTACCTACAATGAGCAGTTCTTC
CDR3aa: CASSPPTYNEQFF
d_gene: -
j_gene: TRBJ2-1
abundance: -
v_gene: TRBV28

CDR3nt: TGTGCCAGCAGCTTAGGGCAGGGGCGGGCCGAGCAGTACTTC
CDR3aa: CASSLGQGRAEQYF
d_gene: -
j_gene: TRBJ2-7
abundance: -
v_gene: TRBV11-3

CDR3nt: TGTGCCAGCAGGACCTATTACGAGCAGTACTTC
CDR3aa: CASRTYYEQYF
d_gene: -
j_gene: TRBJ2-7
abundance: -
v_gene: TRBV28

CDR3nt: TGCAGCGTTCAGAGCAGGGGAGGCAAAAACATTCAGTACTTC
CDR3aa: CSVQSRGGKNIQYF
d_gene: -
j_gene: TRBJ2-4
abundance: -
v_gene: TRBV29-1

CDR3nt: TGCGCCAGCAGCTTGGGGCTAGCGGAGCTCACAGATACGCAGTATTTT
CDR3aa: CASSLGLAELTDTQYF
d_gene: TRBD2
j_gene: TRBJ2-3
abundance: -
v_gene: TRBV5-1

CDR3nt: TGTGCCAGCAGTGCCGGGACTAGCTCCTACAATGAGCAGTTCTTC
CDR3aa: CASSAGTSSYNEQFF
d_gene: TRBD2
j_gene: TRBJ2-1
abundance: once
v_gene: TRBV2

CDR3nt: TGTGCCAGCACTAGCGGGAGAATAGGGTACGAGCAGTACTTC
CDR3aa: CASTSGRIGYEQYF
d_gene: TRBD2
j_gene: TRBJ2-7
abundance: -
v_gene: TRBV6-5

CDR3nt: TGCGCCAGCAGCTTGGGAGGGGAAGAGACCCAGTACTTC
CDR3aa: CASSLGGEETQYF
d_gene: -
j_gene: TRBJ2-5
abundance: few
v_gene: TRBV5-1

CDR3nt: TGCAGCGGCCTACAAACTAGCACAGATACGCAGTATTTT
CDR3aa: CSGLQTSTDTQYF
d_gene: -
j_gene: TRBJ2-3
abundance: -
v_gene: TRBV29-1

CDR3nt: TGTGCCAGCAGCTTCGTGGCTAGCGGGACCGGGGAGCTGTTTTTT
CDR3aa: CASSFVASGTGELFF
d_gene: TRBD2
j_gene: TRBJ2-2
abundance: -
v_gene: TRBV5-5

CDR3nt: TGTGCCAGCAGCTTCAGCGGAGGGGGGACTGAAGCTTTCTTT
CDR3aa: CASSFSGGGTEAFF
d_gene: -
j_gene: TRBJ1-1
abundance: few
v_gene: TRBV11-2

CDR3nt: TGTGCCAGCAGTTTTCTCCAGGGGGTAGGGGTTAATGAAAAACTGTTTTTT
CDR3aa: CASSFLQGVGVNEKLFF
d_gene: TRBD1
j_gene: TRBJ1-4
abundance: -
v_gene: TRBV28